The 5 T cell receptor beta chains below come from one sample, sequenced in a study of shared clonotypes between healthy human individuals. Libraries were prepared by immunoSEQ multiplex PCR; TCRdb keeps only in-frame clonotypes and omits some of them. This sample has hundreds of thousands of clones, with roughly 95% found just once. Naive CD8 cells lacked CD45RO, underwent positive selection for CCR7 and left out terminally differentiated effector memory CD45RA+ cells. Sequencing used naive CD8+ T cells sorted from blood. The receptors here all came from a woman between 25 and 40 years old in good health.

This chain connects TRBV15 to TRBJ1-1, with D unresolved. Trimming took 1 base from V and 1 from J, leaving 10 bases between them. The CDR3 contains 15 residues. Looked up from germline, CDR1 is LNHNV and CDR2 is YYDKDF (reference sequence). DNA for the CDR3: TGTGCCACCAGCAGAGCCTGGGAAGGGAACACTGAAGCTTTCTTT. Its translation: CATSRAWEGNTEAFF.

The genes are TRBV28 and TRBJ2-5, with 8 bases matching TRBD2. The CDR3 loop spans 17 amino acids. J gave up 7 bases and V 8 bases, and 21 bases lay outside the gene matches. Germline CDR1 is MDHEN and CDR2 is SYDVKM. In DNA form, the CDR3 reads TGTGCCAGCTTAGACTGGGTGGAGCGGGAGACCGGGGGGACCCAGTACTTC. As protein: CASLDWVERETGGTQYF.

The chain couples TRBV19 to TRBJ2-7; D is possibly TRBD1 or TRBD2 (5 bases each). CDR3 length: 11 residues. The V gene's germline CDR1 is LNHDA and CDR2 SQIVND (reference sequence). The V and J ends lost 8 bases and 2 bases respectively, with 7 bases between them. In DNA form, the CDR3 reads TGTGCCAGTGGGGGTACCTACGAGCAGTACTTC. Protein sequence: CASGGTYEQYF.

The chain carries TRBV5-6 and TRBJ1-2; the D gene is possibly TRBD1 (5 bases). The CDR3 runs 15 residues. Germline values: CDR1 SGHDT, CDR2 YYEEEE. Trimming cost V 0 bases and J 0 bases, with 9 bases left between them. CDR3 protein: CASSLAQGTNYGYTF. CDR3 in DNA: TGTGCCAGCAGCTTGGCGCAGGGAACTAACTATGGCTACACCTTC. The full variable domain, rest sourced from reference TRBV5-6 and TRBJ1-2, is DAGVTQSPTHLIKTRGQQVTLRCSPKSGHDTVSWYQQALGQGPQFIFQYYEEEERQRGNFPDRFSGHQFPNYSSELNVNALLLGDSALYLCASSLAQGTNYGYTFGSGTRLTVV.

The rearrangement joins TRBV6-1 to TRBJ2-7; D is uncertain. V was pared by 4 bases and J by 2 bases, with 9 bases between. The CDR3 contains 13 residues. Germline lookup yields CDR1 MNHNS and CDR2 SASEGT. DNA of the CDR3: TGTGCCAGCAGTGTTAGTCCAGCCTACGAGCAGTACTTC. It is translated as CASSVSPAYEQYF.